This is a list of T cell receptor beta chains from one sample in a study of regulatory T cells in long-lasting Graves disease. TCRdb fed the multiplex PCR reads into MiXCR, producing one record per CDR3 protein. The repertoire holds roughly 500,000 distinct CDR3 sequences, with 13% as singletons. This sample also belongs to another study, concerning T cells in Graves' hyperthyroidism and ophthalmopathy.

Specimen: peripheral blood mononuclear cells (PBMCs), collected at new diagnosis, from a patient treated with antithyroid drugs. All receptors derive from a man aged 30 to 39 with Graves disease. The CDR3 runs from the conserved cysteine through the conserved F or W. A D gene is named only where the DNA matches it firmly. Expanded clones get a size class; other rows say once, few or many, or leave the size out.

V	size	D	J	DNA	CDR3
TRBV5-6	many	NA	TRBJ2-7	TGTGCCAGCAGCTTGGATGCTAGACAGTACTTC	CASSLDARQYF
TRBV25-1	NA	NA	TRBJ2-2	TGTGCCAGCAGTGGGTCCTCCGGTGGGGAGCTGTTTTTT	CASSGSSGGELFF
TRBV10-1	NA	NA	TRBJ2-6	TGCGCCAGCAGTGGGGCAGGGGCTGGGGCCAACGTCCTGACTTTC	CASSGAGAGANVLTF
TRBV7-6	many	TRBD1	TRBJ2-1	TGTGCCAGCAGCACAACAGGGGGCATCTACAATGAGCAGTTCTTC	CASSTTGGIYNEQFF
TRBV15	NA	TRBD2	TRBJ2-7	TGTGCCACCAGCCTGGGACTAGACGAGCAGTACTTC	CATSLGLDEQYF
TRBV3-1	few	TRBD1	TRBJ1-2	TGTGCCAGCAGCCGCCTTTCCGGGACAGGGGGAAGGGAAGGCTACACCTTC	CASSRLSGTGGREGYTF
TRBV5-4	NA	TRBD2	TRBJ2-5	TGTGCCAGCAGCGTCCACCGGGAGGTAAAAGAGACCCAGTACTTC	CASSVHREVKETQYF
TRBV2	NA	NA	TRBJ1-2	TGTGCCAGCAGAGAACCCGACACTACTAACTATGGCTACACCTTC	CASREPDTTNYGYTF
TRBV9	few	NA	TRBJ2-4	TGTGCCAGCAGCGTCGGGGACGTCAACATTCAGTACTTC	CASSVGDVNIQYF
TRBV27	many	NA	TRBJ2-3	TGTGCCAGCAGTCTTACTAGAGGTTTTAGCACAGATACGCAGTATTTT	CASSLTRGFSTDTQYF
TRBV24-1	few	NA	TRBJ1-4	TGTGCCACCAGTGATTCAGGCGGTAATGAAAAACTGTTTTTT	CATSDSGGNEKLFF
TRBV11-2	many	TRBD1	TRBJ2-7	TGTGCCAGCAGCCTATGGGGACAGGGTGCCTACGAGCAGTACTTC	CASSLWGQGAYEQYF
TRBV19	few	NA	TRBJ2-1	TGTGCCAGTAGTCAACTACCCAATGAGCAGTTCTTC	CASSQLPNEQFF
TRBV2	many	NA	TRBJ1-4	TGTGCCAGCAGTTCACAGACTAGCCGAGAAAAACTGTTTTTT	CASSSQTSREKLFF
TRBV24-1	many	NA	TRBJ2-7	TGTGCCACCAGTGATCCAAGTAGAATCTACGAGCAGTACTTC	CATSDPSRIYEQYF
TRBV10-3	many	TRBD2	TRBJ2-7	TGTGCCATCAGGGAGCGGGAGGAATTCTACGAGCAGTACTTC	CAIREREEFYEQYF
TRBV2	many	NA	TRBJ1-1	TGTGCCAGCAGCCGACAAGGCCTTGGTGAAGCTTTCTTT	CASSRQGLGEAFF
TRBV20-1	many	NA	TRBJ2-5	TGCAGTGCTAGACTCGGGGGTCGCGAGACCCAGTACTTC	CSARLGGRETQYF
TRBV9	many	NA	TRBJ1-2	TGTGCCAGCAGCGTAGGTTCAGGGTATGGCTACACCTTC	CASSVGSGYGYTF
TRBV30	many	NA	TRBJ1-4	TGTGCCCACGAACCAGGGCGAAATGAAAAACTGTTTTTT	CAHEPGRNEKLFF
TRBV11-2	many	NA	TRBJ2-1	TGTGCCAGCAGCTTAAGACCAAGCTCCTACAATGAGCAGTTCTTC	CASSLRPSSYNEQFF
TRBV12-3/TRBV12-4	NA	NA	TRBJ2-5	TGTGCCAGCAGCCGTGGCAGGGATAAGACCCAGTACTTC	CASSRGRDKTQYF
TRBV5-6	NA	NA	TRBJ2-1	TGTGCCAGCAGCCGGGGCTCATGGCAGTTCTTC	CASSRGSWQFF
TRBV15	NA	TRBD1	TRBJ2-6	TGTGCCACCAGCAGAGAAGGGGGCGTTGCAGGGGCCAACGTCCTGACTTTC	CATSREGGVAGANVLTF
TRBV6-1	many	TRBD1	TRBJ2-3	TGTGCCAGCAGTGGTCAGGGGGAAGATACGCAGTATTTT	CASSGQGEDTQYF
TRBV7-2	many	NA	TRBJ2-3	TGTGCCGGCAGCGAACAGGGTTGGGCAGATACGCAGTATTTT	CAGSEQGWADTQYF
TRBV7-2	many	TRBD1	TRBJ1-3	TGTGCCAGCAGCTTAGGTACAGGGGCCTCTGGAAACACCATATATTTT	CASSLGTGASGNTIYF